This TCR beta chain was identified in a study of blood T cell repertoires in COVID-19. For the study at large: Sources were T cells, B-cell-depleted T cells, or PBMCs; the material itself was cDNA or gDNA.

Individuals aged about 18 to 95 years were recruited from around 22 US areas. Researchers sorted participants into cohorts using their self-reported clinical history. V was pared by 1 base and J by 6 bases, with 2 bases of the junction left unmatched. This CDR3 spans 13 amino acids. In the original analysis: From reference gene primer amplification, estimates of nucleated cell counts were derived. Repertoires were generated with immunoSEQ multiplex PCR, while TCRdb's copy carries only in-frame clones and drops some. V, J and clone size are taken as reported in that table, and D and trimming were inferred from the DNA itself. The sample shows around 130,000 clones, about 80% of them seen only once.

The J gene is TRBJ1-1, the V gene TRBV12-3 or TRBV12-4, with 7 bases that match TRBD1. Sequences were obtained from PBMCs or T cells enriched from blood (not recorded which). The receptor was derived from a man aged 35 to 55 with acute COVID-19. The CDR3 protein is CASSLGDRAEAFF. Here the CDR3 DNA reads TGTGCCAGCAGTTTAGGCGACAGGGCTGAAGCTTTCTTT.